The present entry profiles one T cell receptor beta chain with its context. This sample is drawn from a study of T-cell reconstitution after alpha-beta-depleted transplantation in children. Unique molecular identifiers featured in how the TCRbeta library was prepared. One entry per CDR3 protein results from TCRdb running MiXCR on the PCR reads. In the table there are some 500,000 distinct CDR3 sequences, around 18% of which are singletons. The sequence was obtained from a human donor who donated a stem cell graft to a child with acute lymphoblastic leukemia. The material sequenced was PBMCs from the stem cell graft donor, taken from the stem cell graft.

The CDR3 DNA reads TGTGCCAGCAGTTCTACGGCATTGAACACTGAAGCTTTCTTT. Translating gives CASSSTALNTEAFF. V gene TRBV12-3 or TRBV12-4 combines with J gene TRBJ1-1; D gene unclear. V was shortened by 4 bases and J by 0 bases, with 9 bases between the two germline ends. This CDR3 is 14 amino acids long.